Listed below are T cell receptor beta chains from one sample, sequenced in a study of OX40 agonist ivuxolimab in advanced cancers. Sequenced by immunoSEQ multiplex PCR; TCRdb stores in-frame clones only, minus some. The sample includes tens of thousands of clones, approximately 82% of them seen just once. The sample consisted of CD4+ or CD8+ T cells sorted from blood, taken in a trial of the OX40 agonist ivuxolimab. The receptors shown here come from an adult with an advanced solid tumor such as melanoma, head and neck, liver or kidney cancer. Both conserved end residues are part of each CDR3. The D gene is left open where the match is weak. Some rows mark clone size as missing; the rest say once, few, many or name a class of expanded clone.

v_gene	d_gene	abundance	len	j_gene	CDR3aa	CDR3nt
TRBV6-1	TRBD2	-	15	TRBJ2-7	CASSPPGTKRDEQYF	TGTGCCAGCAGTCCTCCCGGGACTAAGAGGGACGAGCAGTACTTC
TRBV5-1	-	-	14	TRBJ2-5	CASSLAGVGETQYF	TGCGCCAGCAGCTTGGCAGGGGTCGGGGAGACCCAGTACTTC
TRBV7-3	-	-	18	TRBJ2-6	CASSSTGSVHSGANVLTF	TGTGCCAGCAGCTCCACAGGGAGTGTGCACTCTGGGGCCAACGTCCTGACTTTC
TRBV6-5	-	-	14	TRBJ1-4	CASSREGPNEKLFF	TGTGCCAGCAGCCGGGAGGGTCCTAATGAAAAACTGTTTTTT
TRBV7-3	TRBD1	-	16	TRBJ2-3	CASSSYRGLGTDTQYF	TGTGCCAGCAGCTCCTACAGGGGGCTAGGGACAGATACGCAGTATTTT
TRBV20-1	-	-	11	TRBJ2-5	CSAPRQETQYF	TGCAGTGCCCCGCGTCAAGAGACCCAGTACTTC
TRBV5-4	TRBD1	-	16	TRBJ1-1	CASNFRGTGPNTEAFF	TGTGCCAGCAACTTCAGGGGGACAGGGCCGAACACTGAAGCTTTCTTT
TRBV10-3	-	once	14	TRBJ2-7	CAISASFGSYEQYF	TGTGCCATCAGTGCGAGTTTCGGGTCCTACGAGCAGTACTTC
TRBV2	-	-	14	TRBJ1-4	CASTLALRGKELFF	TGTGCCAGCACCCTAGCCCTCAGGGGAAAGGAACTGTTTTTT
TRBV5-1	-	-	15	TRBJ1-3	CASSLGRRSGNTIYF	TGCGCCAGCAGCTTGGGTAGGCGCTCTGGAAACACCATATATTTT
TRBV10-3	-	once	14	TRBJ2-7	CAISPRESPSEQYF	TGTGCCATCAGTCCCCGGGAGTCCCCCTCCGAGCAGTACTTC
TRBV29-1	TRBD1	-	18	TRBJ1-2	CSVDMGLGQGFSRNGYTF	TGCAGCGTTGATATGGGGCTAGGACAGGGATTCTCTCGCAATGGCTACACCTTC
TRBV15	-	few	14	TRBJ1-2	CATSRDMDGIGYTF	TGTGCCACCAGCAGAGATATGGACGGGATCGGCTACACCTTC
TRBV5-5	-	-	14	TRBJ1-4	CASSFITANEKLFF	TGTGCCAGCAGCTTTATAACCGCTAATGAAAAACTGTTTTTT
TRBV6-5	-	-	15	TRBJ1-2	CASSSPKIGRVGYTF	TGTGCCAGCAGTTCACCCAAAATTGGACGGGTTGGCTACACCTTC
TRBV11-2	-	-	13	TRBJ1-2	CASSLAGEYGYTF	TGTGCCAGCAGCTTAGCAGGGGAGTATGGCTACACCTTC
TRBV11-2	TRBD1	-	17	TRBJ2-3	CASSLVGGLMGTDTQYF	TGTGCCAGCAGCTTAGTAGGGGGCTTAATGGGCACAGATACGCAGTATTTT
TRBV6-6	-	-	15	TRBJ1-4	CASRQFLEGNEKLFF	TGTGCCAGCAGGCAATTCTTGGAGGGGAATGAAAAACTGTTTTTT
TRBV6-1	-	-	14	TRBJ2-7	CASVSDRTSYEQYF	TGTGCCAGCGTATCTGACAGGACTAGCTACGAGCAGTACTTC
TRBV4-1	-	medium-sized	14	TRBJ1-1	CASSQGRRPTEAFF	TGCGCCAGCAGCCAGGGACGGCGACCCACTGAAGCTTTCTTT
TRBV19	TRBD1	-	14	TRBJ2-7	CASSDRVETYEQYF	TGTGCCAGTAGTGACAGGGTTGAAACCTACGAGCAGTACTTC
TRBV27	-	-	14	TRBJ1-3	CASTTLGAGNTIYF	TGTGCCAGCACCACGCTAGGGGCTGGAAACACCATATATTTT
TRBV19	-	-	12	TRBJ1-2	CASSTQRYGYTF	TGTGCCAGTAGTACGCAACGCTATGGCTACACCTTC
TRBV4-1	TRBD1	-	17	TRBJ1-3	CASSQPDRGLSGNTIYF	TGCGCCAGCAGCCAGCCCGACAGGGGACTTTCTGGAAACACCATATATTTT
TRBV7-8	TRBD1	-	15	TRBJ2-3	CASSPGTVGTDTQYF	TGTGCCAGCAGCCCAGGGACAGTAGGCACAGATACGCAGTATTTT
TRBV7-3	TRBD2	few	16	TRBJ2-2	CASSLLAGGPDGELFF	TGTGCCAGCAGCTTACTAGCGGGGGGGCCCGACGGGGAGCTGTTTTTT
TRBV28	-	-	13	TRBJ1-2	CASSPPLIYGYTF	TGTGCCAGCAGTCCTCCTCTGATCTATGGCTACACCTTC